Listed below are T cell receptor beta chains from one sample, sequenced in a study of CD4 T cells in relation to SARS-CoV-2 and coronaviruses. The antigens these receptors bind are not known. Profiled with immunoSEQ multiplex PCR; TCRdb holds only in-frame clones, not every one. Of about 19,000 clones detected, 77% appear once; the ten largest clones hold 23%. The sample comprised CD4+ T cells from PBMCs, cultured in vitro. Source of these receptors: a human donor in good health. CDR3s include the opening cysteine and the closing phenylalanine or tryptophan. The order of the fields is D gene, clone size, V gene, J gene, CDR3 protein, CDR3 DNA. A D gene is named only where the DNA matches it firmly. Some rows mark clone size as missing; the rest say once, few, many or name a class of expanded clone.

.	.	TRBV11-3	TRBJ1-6	CASSLKLQVGLPSPLHF	TGTGCCAGCAGCTTAAAGCTGCAGGTGGGATTACCTTCACCCCTCCACTTT
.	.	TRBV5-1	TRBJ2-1	CASSLEQGSYNEQFF	TGCGCCAGCAGCTTGGAGCAGGGATCCTACAATGAGCAGTTCTTC
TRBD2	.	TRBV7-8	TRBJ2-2	CASSLVRGGATGELFF	TGTGCCAGCAGCTTAGTTCGCGGGGGGGCCACCGGGGAGCTGTTTTTT
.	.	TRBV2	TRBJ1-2	CASSERQGAIYGYTF	TGTGCCAGCAGTGAAAGGCAGGGAGCGATCTATGGCTACACCTTC
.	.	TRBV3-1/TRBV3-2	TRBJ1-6	CASSQGQGNSPLHF	TGTGCCAGCAGCCAAGGTCAGGGGAATTCACCCCTCCACTTT
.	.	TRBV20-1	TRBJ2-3	CSARDLDTQYF	TGCAGTGCTAGAGATTTGGATACGCAGTATTTT
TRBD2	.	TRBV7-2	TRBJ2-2	CASSLGGRGTGELFF	TGTGCCAGCAGCTTAGGTGGGAGGGGCACCGGGGAGCTGTTTTTT
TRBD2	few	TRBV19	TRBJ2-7	CASSLKASGDYEQYF	TGTGCCAGTAGTCTCAAGGCTAGCGGTGACTACGAGCAGTACTTC
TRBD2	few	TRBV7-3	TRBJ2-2	CASSSGEGTGELFF	TGTGCCAGCAGCTCGGGGGAGGGTACCGGGGAGCTGTTTTTT
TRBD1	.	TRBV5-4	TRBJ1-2	CASSLPDRDWRGYTF	TGTGCCAGCAGCTTGCCAGACAGGGATTGGCGTGGCTACACCTTC
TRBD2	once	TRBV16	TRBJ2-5	CASSQGLAAQETQYF	TGTGCCAGCAGCCAAGGACTAGCGGCCCAAGAGACCCAGTACTTC
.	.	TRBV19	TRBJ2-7	CASSISSENYEQYF	TGTGCCAGTAGTATATCAAGCGAGAACTACGAGCAGTACTTC
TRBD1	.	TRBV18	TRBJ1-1	CASSKGQGDTEAFF	TGTGCCAGCTCAAAGGGACAGGGAGACACTGAAGCTTTCTTT
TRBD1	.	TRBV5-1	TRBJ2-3	CASSLGGTASTDTQYF	TGCGCCAGCAGCTTGGGTGGGACAGCAAGCACAGATACGCAGTATTTT
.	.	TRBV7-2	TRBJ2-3	CASSLVGTSGTDTQYF	TGTGCCAGCAGCTTAGTTGGGACATCGGGCACAGATACGCAGTATTTT
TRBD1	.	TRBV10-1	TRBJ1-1	CASSDRGGLDTEAFF	TGCGCCAGCTCGGACAGGGGCGGCCTGGACACTGAAGCTTTCTTT
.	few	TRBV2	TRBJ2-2	CASRNTNTGELFF	TGTGCCAGCAGGAACACAAACACCGGGGAGCTGTTTTTT
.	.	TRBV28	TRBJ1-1	CASSPPNLRGAGSTEAFF	TGTGCCAGCAGTCCACCTAACCTTAGAGGTGCGGGGAGCACTGAAGCTTTCTTT
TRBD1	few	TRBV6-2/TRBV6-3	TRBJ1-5	CASNPTGVNQPQHF	TGTGCCAGCAACCCCACAGGGGTAAATCAGCCCCAGCATTTT
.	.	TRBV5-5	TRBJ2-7	CASSSRGELPREQYF	TGTGCCAGCAGCTCTCGAGGGGAACTCCCTAGGGAGCAGTACTTC
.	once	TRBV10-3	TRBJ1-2	CAISEGRRISNYGYTF	TGTGCCATCAGTGAAGGGAGAAGGATTTCTAACTATGGCTACACCTTC
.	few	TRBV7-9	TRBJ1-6	CASSLGLNSPLHF	TGTGCCAGCAGCCTAGGACTGAATTCACCCCTCCACTTT
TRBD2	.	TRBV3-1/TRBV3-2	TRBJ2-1	CASSQALIGTSEQFF	TGTGCCAGCAGCCAAGCGCTTATCGGGACTAGCGAGCAGTTCTTC
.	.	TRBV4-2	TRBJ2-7	CASSQELGGYSSYEQYF	TGTGCCAGCAGCCAAGAGTTAGGCGGGTACAGCTCCTACGAGCAGTACTTC
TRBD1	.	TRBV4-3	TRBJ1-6	CASSWTGQGNSPLHF	TGCGCCAGCAGCTGGACAGGTCAGGGTAATTCACCCCTCCACTTT
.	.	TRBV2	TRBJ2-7	CASSELPQGLIYEQYF	TGTGCCAGCAGTGAATTACCGCAGGGATTGATCTACGAGCAGTACTTC
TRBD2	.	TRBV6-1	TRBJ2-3	CASSEGLAQYTQYF	TGTGCCAGCAGTGAAGGACTAGCTCAATATACGCAGTATTTT
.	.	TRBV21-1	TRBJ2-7	CASSKVGTSGYEQYF	TGTGCCAGCAGCAAAGTAGGGACTAGCGGATACGAGCAGTACTTC
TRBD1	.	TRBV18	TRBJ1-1	CASSPPGQGSGLGTEAFF	TGTGCCAGCTCACCTCCCGGACAGGGTTCAGGGTTGGGCACTGAAGCTTTCTTT
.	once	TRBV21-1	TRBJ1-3	CASSKNRAVSGNTIYF	TGTGCCAGCAGCAAAAATAGGGCCGTCTCTGGAAACACCATATATTTT
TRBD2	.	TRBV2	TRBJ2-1	CASQGLARRRSYNEQFF	TGTGCTTCGCAGGGACTAGCGCGCAGGCGTAGCTACAATGAGCAGTTCTTC
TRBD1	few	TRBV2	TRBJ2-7	CATRGQGALFEQYF	TGTGCCACCCGGGGACAGGGGGCGCTTTTTGAGCAGTACTTC
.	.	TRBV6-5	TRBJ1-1	CASSHPDPNTEAFF	TGTGCCAGCAGTCATCCGGACCCGAACACTGAAGCTTTCTTT
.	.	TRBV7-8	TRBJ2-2	CASSLVDGAKNTGELFF	TGTGCCAGCAGCTTAGTCGATGGGGCTAAGAACACCGGGGAGCTGTTTTTT
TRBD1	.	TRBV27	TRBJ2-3	CASSFRGPTDTQYF	TGTGCCAGCAGTTTCAGGGGGCCCACAGATACGCAGTATTTT
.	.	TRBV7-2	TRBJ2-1	CASSRRGAEQFF	TGTGCCAGCAGCCGAAGGGGGGCAGAGCAGTTCTTC
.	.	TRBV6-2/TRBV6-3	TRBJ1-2	CASSDLRDYGYTF	TGTGCCAGCAGTGATCTCAGGGACTATGGCTACACCTTC
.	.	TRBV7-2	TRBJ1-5	CASSSEWGNQPQHF	TGTGCCAGCAGCTCCGAATGGGGCAATCAGCCCCAGCATTTT
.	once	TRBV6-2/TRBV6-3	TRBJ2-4	CASSYSAGFDHIQYF	TGTGCCAGCAGTTACTCTGCGGGGTTTGACCACATTCAGTACTTC
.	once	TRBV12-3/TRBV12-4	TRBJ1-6	CASSLAGEALHF	TGTGCCAGCAGTTTGGCCGGGGAGGCCCTCCACTTT
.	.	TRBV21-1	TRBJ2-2	CASSSRDSQHPNTRKNTGELFF	TGTGCCAGCAGCTCCCGAGACAGCCAGCACCCCAACACGAGAAAGAACACCGGGGAGCTGTTTTTT
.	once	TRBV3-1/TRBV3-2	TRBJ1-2	CASSPNAGGYTF	TGTGCCAGCAGCCCTAATGCGGGTGGCTACACCTTC
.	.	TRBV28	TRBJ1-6	CASSPTLSSYNSPLHF	TGTGCCAGCAGTCCAACCCTGAGCTCCTATAATTCACCCCTCCACTTT
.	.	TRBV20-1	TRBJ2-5	CSASKPPGLETQYF	TGCAGTGCTAGTAAACCCCCAGGTTTGGAGACCCAGTACTTC
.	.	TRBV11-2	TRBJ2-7	CASSSGQTYEQYF	TGTGCCAGCAGCTCCGGACAGACCTACGAGCAGTACTTC
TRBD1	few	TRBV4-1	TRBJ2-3	CASSPRQGARADTQYF	TGCGCCAGCAGCCCGAGACAGGGGGCGCGGGCAGATACGCAGTATTTT
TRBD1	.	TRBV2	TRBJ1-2	CASILNQGAYGYTF	TGTGCCAGCATACTCAACCAGGGGGCCTATGGCTACACCTTC
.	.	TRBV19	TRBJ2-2	CASSIEANTGELFF	TGTGCCAGTAGTATTGAGGCGAACACCGGGGAGCTGTTTTTT
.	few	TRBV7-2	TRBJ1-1	CASSLKGGGTEAFF	TGTGCCAGCAGCTTAAAGGGGGGGGGCACTGAAGCTTTCTTT
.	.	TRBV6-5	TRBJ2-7	CASSYLPDTYEQYF	TGTGCCAGCAGTTACTTGCCGGATACCTACGAGCAGTACTTC
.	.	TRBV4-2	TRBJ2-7	CASSQNLLETDEQYF	TGTGCCAGCAGCCAAAACCTTCTAGAAACCGACGAGCAGTACTTC
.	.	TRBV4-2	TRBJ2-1	CASSQDGKGLGSYNEQFF	TGTGCCAGCAGCCAAGATGGAAAGGGCTTAGGGTCCTACAATGAGCAGTTCTTC
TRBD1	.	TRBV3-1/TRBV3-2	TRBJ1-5	CASSQSTGASNQPQHF	TGTGCCAGCAGCCAATCAACAGGGGCTTCCAATCAGCCCCAGCATTTT
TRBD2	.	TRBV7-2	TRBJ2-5	CASSPSRLAGRETQYF	TGTGCCAGCAGCCCCTCAAGACTAGCGGGAAGAGAGACCCAGTACTTC
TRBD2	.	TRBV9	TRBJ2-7	CASSVASGREQYF	TGTGCCAGCTCCGTGGCTAGCGGGAGAGAGCAGTACTTC
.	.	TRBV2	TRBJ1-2	CASSGSGQTGYTF	TGTGCCAGCAGCGGTAGTGGACAGACCGGCTACACCTTC
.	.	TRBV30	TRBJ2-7	CAWSSGREWSYEQYF	TGTGCCTGGAGTAGTGGCCGCGAGTGGAGTTACGAGCAGTACTTC
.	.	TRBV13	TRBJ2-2	CASSLAANTGELFF	TGTGCCAGCAGCTTAGCTGCGAACACCGGGGAGCTGTTTTTT
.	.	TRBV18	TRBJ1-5	CASSPGVAQPQHF	TGTGCCAGCTCACCGGGGGTGGCTCAGCCCCAGCATTTT